Presented here are 22 T cell receptor beta chains from one specimen sequenced in a study of glioma-infiltrating T cells (dated by TCRdb to the mid-2010s). Sequencer: Illumina MiSeq. TCR alpha and beta CDR3 regions were amplified with the iRepertoire nested amplicon-rescue multiplex PCR (arm-PCR) platform from RNA. TCRdb trimmed public reads at Q25 via fastp, called clones via MiXCR and kept in-frame beta chains. CDR3 protein sequences are deduplicated, and each keeps its most common genes and DNA. Across this sample there are under 150,000 distinct CDR3 sequences, with around 23% seen only once. The ten largest clones add up to under 35% of the sample. Sequencing input: glioma tissue, nonneoplastic brain tissue, or PBMCs (not recorded which). Receptors originate from a human donor with low-grade glioma or glioblastoma, undergoing nonglioma brain surgery, or in good health (not recorded which).

This sequence joins TRBV2 and TRBJ1-1; D is perhaps TRBD1 (6 bases). Germline CDR1 SNHLY, CDR2 FYNNEI. CDR3 length: 12 residues. Between the trimmed V and J ends, which lost 8 bases and 1 base, there was a span of 8 bases. CDR3 residues: CASGGGNTEAFF. As DNA, the CDR3 is TGTGCCAGCGGAGGGGGGAACACTGAAGCTTTCTTT.

The chain is built from TRBV4-1 and TRBJ2-1; 9 positions match TRBD1. Unmatched junction bases numbered 3, after V lost 0 bases and J lost 0 bases. This CDR3 spans 17 amino acids. The germline V gene has CDR1 MGHRA and CDR2 YSYEKL. Here the CDR3 reads CASSQDGTGSSYNEQFF. CDR3 nucleotide sequence: TGCGCCAGCAGCCAAGATGGGACAGGGAGCTCCTACAATGAGCAGTTCTTC.

This clonotype was seen only a few times. The chain links TRBV10-3 to TRBJ2-7, with D perhaps matching TRBD1 (6 bases). V lost 6 bases and J lost 0, with 9 bases in between. Per germline, CDR1 ENHRY and CDR2 SYGVKD. The CDR3 loop spans 13 amino acids. DNA of the CDR3: TGTGCCATCAGACAGGGTAGCTCCTACGAGCAGTACGTC. This translates into CAIRQGSSYEQYV.

The chain couples TRBV20-1 to TRBJ1-3, with D unclear. This CDR3 spans 16 amino acids. Germline loops: CDR1 DFQATT, CDR2 SNEGSKA (reference sequence). Deletions cut 1 base from V and 0 bases from J, with 13 bases between. The DNA of the CDR3 is TGCAGTGCTAGAGCCCAAAGGATGACCTCTGGAAACACCATATATTTT. Amino acids: CSARAQRMTSGNTIYF.

This clonotype has a count of ten or more. The chain combines TRBV7-2 with TRBJ1-3; D is unclear. This CDR3 has 12 amino acids. Germline-derived CDR1 and CDR2 are SGHTA and FQGNSA. The V end lost 5 bases, the J end lost 9 bases, and 11 bases lay between the germline ends. CDR3 sequence reads: CASSGRTGTIYF. The CDR3, as DNA: TGTGCCAGCAGCGGACGGACGGGCACCATATATTTT.

The chain is built from TRBV7-6 and TRBJ1-1; TRBD1 is a possible D gene (5 bases). There are 14 residues in the CDR3. V was trimmed by 8 bases and J by 3 bases, leaving 16 bases between them. Germline V gene sequence: CDR1 SGHVS, CDR2 FNYEAQ. The chain's CDR3 is CASGPRDGYTEAFF. In nucleotides, the CDR3 is TGTGCCAGCGGCCCCCGGGACGGCTACACTGAAGCTTTCTTT.

V and J are TRBV7-2 and TRBJ2-3; D might be TRBD2 (5 bases). V lost 5 bases and J lost 7, with 16 bases in between. Germline CDR1 and CDR2: SGHTA and FQGNSA. There are 14 residues in the CDR3. As DNA, the CDR3 is TGTGCCAGCAGCCCCCGGACGGGGATGAATACGCAGTATTTT. This codes for CASSPRTGMNTQYF. The variable domain in full, completed from reference TRBV7-2 and TRBJ2-3, reads GAGVSQSPSNKVTEKGKDVELRCDPISGHTALYWYRQSLGQGLEFLIYFQGNSAPDKSGLPSDRFSAERTGGSVSTLTIQRTQQEDSAVYLCASSPRTGMNTQYFGPGTRLTVL.

This clonotype appeared a few times. The chain uses TRBV7-2 and TRBJ1-2; 11 nucleotides match TRBD1. CDR1 is SGHTA, CDR2 FQGNSA, per germline. This CDR3 comprises 14 residues. Trimming at V came to 5 bases and at J to 8 bases, leaving 7 bases not matched to a gene. CDR3 in DNA: TGTGCCAGCAGCCTCTCGGACAGGGGGCAGGGCTACACCTTC. Translation gives CASSLSDRGQGYTF. The full variable domain, in which reference TRBV7-2 and TRBJ1-2 provide the parts outside the CDR3, is GAGVSQSPSNKVTEKGKDVELRCDPISGHTALYWYRQSLGQGLEFLIYFQGNSAPDKSGLPSDRFSAERTGGSVSTLTIQRTQQEDSAVYLCASSLSDRGQGYTFGSGTRLTVV.

This clonotype was seen repeatedly, ten times or more. This chain joins TRBV27 and TRBJ2-3, with D maybe TRBD2 (6 bases). This CDR3 contains 13 residues. Trimming shortened V by 6 bases and J by 0 bases, and 7 bases separated the two germline ends. CDR1 and CDR2 from the germline V gene are MNHEY and SMNVEV (reference sequence). The CDR3 is CASRGGSTDTQYF. In nucleotides, the CDR3 is TGTGCCAGCAGGGGGGGTAGCACAGATACGCAGTATTTT.

The chain recombines TRBV27 with TRBJ1-2, with 8 bases identical to TRBD1. Germline V gives CDR1 MNHEY, CDR2 SMNVEV (reference sequence). After removal of 6 bases from V and 3 bases from J, the junction contained 9 bases not matched to a gene. The CDR3 loop spans 15 amino acids. This chain's CDR3 is CASSQRQGWHYGYTF. In DNA, the CDR3 is TGTGCCAGCAGCCAAAGACAGGGGTGGCACTATGGCTACACCTTC.

This clonotype was found many times. The rearrangement joins TRBV20-1 to TRBJ2-5, with a tentative D call TRBD2 (6 bases). The CDR3 runs to 14 residues. Between the trimmed V and J ends, which lost 3 bases and 7 bases, there was a span of 18 bases. The germline CDR1 and CDR2 sequences are DFQATT and SNEGSKA (reference sequence). CDR3 DNA sequence: TGCAGTGCTAGTCTGGCGGGGAGTATTACGACCCAGTACTTC. Residues: CSASLAGSITTQYF.

J is TRBJ2-1 and V is TRBV28, with 8 bases identical to TRBD1. V shed 6 bases, J shed 3 bases, and the junction held 7 bases outside the gene matches. The CDR3 runs 15 residues. CDR1 MDHEN and CDR2 SYDVKM come from the germline V gene. CDR3: CASRSWTGNYNEQFF. CDR3 coding DNA: TGTGCCAGCAGGTCCTGGACAGGGAACTACAATGAGCAGTTCTTC.

This clonotype appeared many times. The V gene is TRBV7-2, the J gene TRBJ1-1; no clear D. Germline CDR1 SGHTA, CDR2 FQGNSA. V was shortened by 5 bases and J by 4 bases, with 5 bases between the two germline ends. The CDR3 is 11 residues long. Here the CDR3 DNA reads TGTGCCAGCAGCAGGTTCACTGAAGCTTTCTTT. Translation: CASSRFTEAFF.

V usage is TRBV6-1 and J usage is TRBJ1-4, with unresolved D. The CDR3 has 14 amino acids. The germline V and J ends were trimmed by 2 bases and 2 bases, with 6 bases remaining between them. Germline CDR1 reads MNHNS; CDR2 reads SASEGT. The CDR3 DNA sequence: TGTGCCAGCAGTGAACCAGCGACTAATGAAAAACTGTTTTTT. This codes for CASSEPATNEKLFF.

This clonotype was counted between two and nine times. V usage is TRBV4-1 and J usage is TRBJ2-3; 8 nucleotides line up with TRBD2. The germline V gene has CDR1 MGHRA and CDR2 YSYEKL. V lost 0 bases, J lost 6 bases, and 8 bases stayed unmatched. The CDR3 runs to 16 residues. CDR3 DNA sequence: TGCGCCAGCAGCCAAGATGAGAGCGGGGGCAGGGATACGCAGTATTTT. Its translation is CASSQDESGGRDTQYF.

DNA for the CDR3: TGTGCCAGTAGTATAGAGGAATACTATGGCTACACCTTC. Protein: CASSIEEYYGYTF. The V gene is TRBV19, the J gene TRBJ1-2; D ambiguous. The V and J ends lost 0 bases and 3 bases respectively, with 5 bases between them. CDR1 and CDR2 from the germline V gene are LNHDA and SQIVND (reference sequence). The length of the CDR3 is 13 residues.

This clonotype was counted many times. The rearrangement links TRBV27 to TRBJ1-6; D not certain. The V and J ends lost 7 bases and 4 bases respectively, with 14 bases between them. The length of the CDR3 is 15 residues. Germline V gives CDR1 MNHEY, CDR2 SMNVEV (reference sequence). Written as DNA, the CDR3 is TGTGCCAGCAAGGTCCGTAGCCTTTATAATTCACCCCTCCACTTT. Translated, it gives CASKVRSLYNSPLHF.

In this sample, this clonotype turned up once. V gene TRBV10-1 combines with J gene TRBJ2-2; D may be TRBD1 (6 bases). V was shortened by 4 bases and J by 4 bases, with 16 bases between the two germline ends. CDR3 length equals 16 residues. Germline V lookup: CDR1 WNHNN, CDR2 SYGVQD (reference sequence). In DNA, the CDR3 is TGCGCCAGCAGTGGAGGACAGCCGGTGGTCACCGGGGAGCTGTTTTTT. Its translation: CASSGGQPVVTGELFF.

The J gene is TRBJ1-3, the V gene TRBV20-1, with a weak D call TRBD1 (5 bases). CDR1 and CDR2 from the germline V gene are DFQATT and SNEGSKA (reference sequence). The CDR3 sequence is 14 residues long. Trimming took off 0 bases at V and 9 bases at J, with 15 bases between the two ends. CDR3 sequence reads: CSARDTVTQGTIYF. The CDR3 DNA sequence: TGCAGTGCTAGAGATACAGTGACCCAGGGCACCATATATTTT.

The CDR3 reads CASRLQRAESPLHF. As DNA, the CDR3 is TGTGCCAGCAGACTTCAACGGGCCGAGTCACCCCTCCACTTT. J is TRBJ1-6 and V is TRBV27; D remains ambiguous. This CDR3 contains 14 residues. V lost 6 bases, J lost 10 bases, and 16 bases lay in between. Germline V gene data show CDR1 as MNHEY and CDR2 as SMNVEV (reference sequence).

This clonotype came up many times. The rearrangement joins TRBV24-1 to TRBJ2-5; 7 nucleotides align to TRBD2. The CDR3 contains 14 residues. Germline V gene data show CDR1 as KGHDR and CDR2 as SFDVKD. J was trimmed by 2 bases and V by 4 bases; bases with no gene match: 3. CDR3 sequence: CATSDPGLQETQYF. DNA of the CDR3: TGTGCCACCAGTGACCCGGGACTACAAGAGACCCAGTACTTC.

This clonotype was observed a handful of times. The V call is TRBV12-3 or TRBV12-4, the J call TRBJ2-5; 9 bases fit TRBD2. CDR3 length equals 14 residues. V shed 6 bases, J shed 6 bases, and the junction held 8 bases outside the gene matches. The CDR3 spells CASSRTGLAQTQYF. In DNA form, the CDR3 reads TGTGCCAGCAGCCGGACCGGACTAGCGCAGACCCAGTACTTC.